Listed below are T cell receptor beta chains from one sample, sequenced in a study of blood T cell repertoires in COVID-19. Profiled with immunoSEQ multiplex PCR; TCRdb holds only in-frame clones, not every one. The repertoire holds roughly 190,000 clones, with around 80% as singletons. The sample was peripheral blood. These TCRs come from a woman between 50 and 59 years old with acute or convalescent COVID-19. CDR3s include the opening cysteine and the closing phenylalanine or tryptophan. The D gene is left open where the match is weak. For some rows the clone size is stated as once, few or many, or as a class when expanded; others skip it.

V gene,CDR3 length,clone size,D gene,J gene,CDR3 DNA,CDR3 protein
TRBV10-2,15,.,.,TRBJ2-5,TGCGCCAGCAGTGCGACCCTTGGGCAAAAAGAGACCCAGTACTTC,CASSATLGQKETQYF
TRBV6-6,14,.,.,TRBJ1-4,TGTGCCAGCAGTTCTGGACAGCCGAATGAAAAACTGTTTTTT,CASSSGQPNEKLFF
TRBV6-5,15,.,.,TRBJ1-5,TGTGCCAGCAGTTTCACTGCCTATAGCAATCAGCCCCAGCATTTT,CASSFTAYSNQPQHF
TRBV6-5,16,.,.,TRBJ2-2,TGTGCCAGCAGTTACTTCCCGGGGGAGGCGACCGGGGAGCTGTTTTTT,CASSYFPGEATGELFF
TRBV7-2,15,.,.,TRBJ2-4,TGTGCCAGCAGCTTAGACGGACAGACTGGAAACATTCAGTACTTC,CASSLDGQTGNIQYF
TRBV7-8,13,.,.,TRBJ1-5,TGTGCCAGCAGCTTAGCCCCCAGGAAGCCCCAGCATTTT,CASSLAPRKPQHF
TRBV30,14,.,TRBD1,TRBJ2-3,TGTGCCTGGAGTGTAGGAACAGGGGTAGATACGCAGTATTTT,CAWSVGTGVDTQYF
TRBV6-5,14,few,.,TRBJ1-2,TGTGCCAGCAGCTTGGAGAGGGCAGTTGGTGGCTACACCTTC,CASSLERAVGGYTF
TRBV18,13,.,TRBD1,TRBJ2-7,TGTGCCAGCTCACCTCGGACAGGGGGCGAGCAGTACTTC,CASSPRTGGEQYF
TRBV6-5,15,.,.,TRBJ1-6,TGTGCCAGCAGTCCCTCGGACACAAATAATTCACCCCTCCACTTT,CASSPSDTNNSPLHF
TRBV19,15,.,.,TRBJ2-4,TGTGCCAGTAGTACTCTGATCAGCACTAGTAACATTCAGTACTTC,CASSTLISTSNIQYF
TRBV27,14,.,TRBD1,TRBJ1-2,TGTGCCAGCAGTCCCGGACAGGGGATCTATGGCTACACCTTC,CASSPGQGIYGYTF
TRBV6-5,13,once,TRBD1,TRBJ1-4,TGTGCCAGCAGCCACGGGACAGATGAAAAACTGTTTTTT,CASSHGTDEKLFF
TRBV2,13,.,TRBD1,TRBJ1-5,TGTGCCAGCAGGGGGGACAGCTATCAGCCCCAGCATTTT,CASRGDSYQPQHF
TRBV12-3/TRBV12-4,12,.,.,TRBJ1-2,TGTGCCAGCAGCCCGAACCTAAATGGCTACACCTTC,CASSPNLNGYTF
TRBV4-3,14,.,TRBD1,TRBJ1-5,TGCGCCAGCAGCCGAGGACAGGGGGTTCAGCCCCAGCATTTT,CASSRGQGVQPQHF
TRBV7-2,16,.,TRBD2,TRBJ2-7,TGTGCCAGCAGCTGGTTTGGCGGGGGAGGCGCTTACGAGCAGTACTTC,CASSWFGGGGAYEQYF